These 5 T cell receptor beta chains were all obtained from the same sample, sequenced in a study of T cell responses to AZD1222 COVID-19 vaccine. Clones were sequenced by immunoSEQ multiplex PCR, and TCRdb holds only the in-frame ones, with some missing. The sample consists of about 200,000 clones, approximately 95% of them appearing once. The sequences come from peripheral blood, collected 28 days after the second AZD1222 dose. The receptors come from an adult who received the AZD1222 COVID-19 vaccine.

The chain combines TRBV6-5 with TRBJ1-5; D is possibly TRBD1 (5 bases). The germline V and J ends were trimmed by 10 bases and 0 bases, with 13 bases remaining between them. Per the germline V gene, CDR1 is MNHEY and CDR2 is SVGAGI. This CDR3 spans 14 amino acids. The CDR3 region is CAITLDSSNQPQHF. The DNA of the CDR3 is TGTGCCATCACTCTCGACAGTAGCAATCAGCCCCAGCATTTT.

The chain uses TRBV14 and TRBJ1-2; 10 bases are a match to TRBD1. The V and J ends lost 4 bases and 8 bases, in that order; junction bases with no gene match: 10. This CDR3 is built from 15 residues. CDR1 and CDR2 (germline): SGHDN, FVKESK. DNA for the CDR3: TGTGCCAGCAGCCCCGGACAGGGGGTATTTAGGGGCTACACCTTC. Translated, it gives CASSPGQGVFRGYTF.

The V call is TRBV7-8, the J call TRBJ1-4; D gene uncertain. CDR3 size: 15 residues. The germline V gene encodes CDR1 SGHVS and CDR2 FQNEAQ. V shed 1 base and J shed 0 bases, with 6 bases lying between them. The CDR3 is CASSLGAATNEKLFF. The CDR3, as DNA: TGTGCCAGCAGCTTAGGGGCAGCAACTAATGAAAAACTGTTTTTT.

The rearrangement links TRBV28 to TRBJ1-2, with 8 bases matching TRBD1. After removal of 4 bases from V and 4 bases from J, the junction contained 8 bases not matched to a gene. In germline, CDR1 is MDHEN, CDR2 SYDVKM. The CDR3 loop spans 15 amino acids. The CDR3 sequence is CASSSPAGTGYGYTF. In DNA form, the CDR3 reads TGTGCCAGCAGTTCCCCGGCCGGGACAGGCTATGGCTACACCTTC.

The chain recombines TRBV6-5 with TRBJ1-1; D is unresolved. V was cut by 2 bases and J by 1 base, with 11 bases left in between. The CDR3 loop spans 15 amino acids. The germline gives CDR1 MNHEY, CDR2 SVGAGI. Here the CDR3 DNA reads TGTGCCAGCAGTTACGGAAGGACGGGGAACACTGAAGCTTTCTTT. Encoded protein: CASSYGRTGNTEAFF.